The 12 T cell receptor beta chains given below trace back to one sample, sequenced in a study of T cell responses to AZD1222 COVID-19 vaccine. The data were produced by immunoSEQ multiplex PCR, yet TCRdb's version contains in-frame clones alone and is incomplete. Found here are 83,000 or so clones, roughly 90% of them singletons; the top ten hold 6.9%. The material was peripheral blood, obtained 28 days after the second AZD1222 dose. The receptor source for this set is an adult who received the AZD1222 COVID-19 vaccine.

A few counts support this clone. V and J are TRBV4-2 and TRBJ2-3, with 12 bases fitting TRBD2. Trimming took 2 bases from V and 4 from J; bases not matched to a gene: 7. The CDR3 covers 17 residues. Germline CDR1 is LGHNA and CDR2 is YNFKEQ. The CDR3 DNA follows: TGTGCCAGCAGCCAAAACCTAGCGGGAGGGGGAGCAGATACGCAGTATTTT. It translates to CASSQNLAGGGADTQYF.

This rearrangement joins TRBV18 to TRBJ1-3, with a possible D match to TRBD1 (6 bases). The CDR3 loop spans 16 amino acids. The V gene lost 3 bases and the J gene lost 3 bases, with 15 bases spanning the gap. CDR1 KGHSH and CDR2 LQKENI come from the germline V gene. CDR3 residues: CASSPGQGQSGNTIYF. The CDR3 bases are TGTGCCAGCTCACCTGGGCAGGGGCAAAGTGGAAACACCATATATTTT.

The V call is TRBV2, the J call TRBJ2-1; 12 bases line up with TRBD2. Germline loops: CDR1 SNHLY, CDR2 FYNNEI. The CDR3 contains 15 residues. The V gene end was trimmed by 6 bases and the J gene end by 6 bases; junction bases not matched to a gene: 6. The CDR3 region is CASRLTSGSANEQFF. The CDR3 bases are TGTGCCAGCAGATTGACTAGCGGGAGTGCCAATGAGCAGTTCTTC.

The CDR3 is CASSSRTWQPQHF. DNA of the CDR3: TGTGCCAGCAGTTCTCGGACCTGGCAGCCCCAGCATTTT. The chain recombines TRBV6-5 with TRBJ1-5; no clear D gene. V was cut by 4 bases and J by 7 bases, with 11 bases left in between. The CDR3 length is 13 residues. The germline V gene encodes CDR1 MNHEY and CDR2 SVGAGI.

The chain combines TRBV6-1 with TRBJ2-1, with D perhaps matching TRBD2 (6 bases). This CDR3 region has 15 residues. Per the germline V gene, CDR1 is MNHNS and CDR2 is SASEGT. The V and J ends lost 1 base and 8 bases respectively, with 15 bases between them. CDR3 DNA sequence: TGTGCCAGCAGTGAAGAAGCGGGCGGAGGGGATGAGCAGTTCTTC. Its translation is CASSEEAGGGDEQFF.

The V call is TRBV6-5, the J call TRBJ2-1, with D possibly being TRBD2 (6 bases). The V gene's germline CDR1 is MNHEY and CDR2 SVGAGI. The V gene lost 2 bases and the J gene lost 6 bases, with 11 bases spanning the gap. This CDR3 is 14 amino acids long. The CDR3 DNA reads TGTGCCAGCAGTTACGCGGGAAGGGGCAATGAGCAGTTCTTC. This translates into CASSYAGRGNEQFF.

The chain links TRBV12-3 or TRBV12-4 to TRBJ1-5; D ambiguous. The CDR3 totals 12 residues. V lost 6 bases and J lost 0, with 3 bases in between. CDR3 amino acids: CASRSSNQPQHF. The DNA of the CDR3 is TGTGCCAGCAGGTCTAGCAATCAGCCCCAGCATTTT.

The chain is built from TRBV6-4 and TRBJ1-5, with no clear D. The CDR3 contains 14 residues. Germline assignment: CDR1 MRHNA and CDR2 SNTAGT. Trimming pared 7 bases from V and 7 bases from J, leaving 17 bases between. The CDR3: CASNKGSGHQPQHF. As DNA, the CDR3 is TGTGCCAGCAACAAGGGCAGCGGGCACCAGCCCCAGCATTTT.

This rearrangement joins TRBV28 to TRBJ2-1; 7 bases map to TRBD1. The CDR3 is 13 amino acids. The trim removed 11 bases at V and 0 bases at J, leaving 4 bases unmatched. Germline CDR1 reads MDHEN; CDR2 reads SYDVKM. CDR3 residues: CASSGGSYNEQFF. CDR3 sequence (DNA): TGTGCCTCTTCAGGGGGCTCCTACAATGAGCAGTTCTTC.

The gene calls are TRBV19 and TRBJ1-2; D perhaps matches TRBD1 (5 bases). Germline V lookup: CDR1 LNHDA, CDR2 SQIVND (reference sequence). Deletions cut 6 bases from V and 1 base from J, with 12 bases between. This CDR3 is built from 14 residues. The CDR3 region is CASRPGTLNYGYTF. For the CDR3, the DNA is TGTGCCAGTAGACCCGGGACCCTTAACTATGGCTACACCTTC.

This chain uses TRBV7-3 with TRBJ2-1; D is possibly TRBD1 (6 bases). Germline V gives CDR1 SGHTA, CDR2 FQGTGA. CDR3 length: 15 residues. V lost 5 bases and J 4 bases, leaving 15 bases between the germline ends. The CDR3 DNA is TGTGCCAGCAGCCGAACTTCGGACAGTTACAATGAGCAGTTCTTC. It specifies CASSRTSDSYNEQFF.

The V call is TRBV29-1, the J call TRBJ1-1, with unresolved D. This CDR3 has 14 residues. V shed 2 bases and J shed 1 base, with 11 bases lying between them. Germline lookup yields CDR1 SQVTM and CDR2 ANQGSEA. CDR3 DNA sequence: TGCAGCGTTGAACCGGCAGCGGGGAACACTGAAGCTTTCTTT. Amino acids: CSVEPAAGNTEAFF.